This T cell receptor beta chain was identified during a study of T cell repertoires in cytomegalovirus infection. About the research overall: It can be stated that public TCR beta signatures indicated CMV infection as well as a matching HLA type.

CDR1 and CDR2 (germline): SGHKS, YYEKEE (reference sequence). With 1 base removed from V and 1 base from J, the gap between germline ends came to 8 bases. The CDR3 length is 15 residues. Each CDR3 protein is one row after TCRdb ran MiXCR on the reads. Among about 920,000 distinct CDR3 sequences, approximately 33% were seen once, and the ten largest hold roughly 13%. This clonotype was seen a few times. Its specificity is not known. Study outcomes and limitations: There were HLA-C-restricted CMV-specific TCR beta clonotypes dominating the ex vivo response.

The TCR originated in a human donor in good health (CMV status not recorded). Some clones in this sample may be carry-over from other donors' samples. V gene TRBV5-5 combines with J gene TRBJ2-2; no firm D call. Source: cultured CD8+ T cells from PBMCs, taken from culture after CMV antigen stimulation. This CDR3 reads CASSLIGENTGELFF. The CDR3 DNA sequence: TGTGCCAGCAGCTTGATTGGGGAGAACACCGGGGAGCTGTTTTTT.